Listed below are T cell receptor beta chains from one sample, sequenced in a study of cytomegalovirus exposure and HLA in healthy donors. Sequencing used immunoSEQ multiplex PCR; TCRdb keeps in-frame clones, though not all of them. The listing contains about 120,000 clones. Sequenced material: PBMCs. These receptors all come from a young man in good health and CMV-seronegative. The CDR3 runs from the conserved cysteine through the conserved F or W. Fields, in order: D gene, V gene, J gene, CDR3 protein, CDR3 DNA. The D gene is left open where the match is weak.

NA	TRBV2	TRBJ2-7	CASSGGLGEQYF	TGTGCCAGCAGCGGAGGGTTGGGAGAGCAGTACTTC
NA	TRBV11-2	TRBJ1-1	CASSFGVGTEAFF	TGTGCCAGCAGCTTTGGAGTCGGGACTGAAGCTTTCTTT
TRBD1	TRBV2	TRBJ2-2	CASIRDRGSAPNTGELFF	TGTGCCAGCATTCGGGACAGGGGTAGCGCACCTAACACCGGGGAGCTGTTTTTT
NA	TRBV18	TRBJ1-1	CASSPMADFNTEAFF	TGTGCCAGCTCACCGATGGCAGACTTCAACACTGAAGCTTTCTTT
TRBD1	TRBV4-2	TRBJ2-3	CASSYRDRGDDTQYF	TGTGCCAGCAGCTACCGGGACAGGGGGGACGATACGCAGTATTTT
TRBD1	TRBV5-1	TRBJ1-3	CASSLGDRSPSGNTIYF	TGCGCCAGCAGCTTGGGGGACAGATCTCCTTCCGGAAACACCATATATTTT
NA	TRBV9	TRBJ1-2	CASSVGVGGGNYGYTF	TGTGCCAGCAGCGTAGGCGTCGGCGGGGGGAACTATGGCTACACCTTC
NA	TRBV5-4	TRBJ1-5	CASSLGGAEGNQPQHF	TGTGCCAGCAGCTTGGGTGGGGCAGAGGGCAATCAGCCCCAGCATTTT
NA	TRBV7-2	TRBJ2-5	CASSPSTEETQYF	TGTGCCAGCAGCCCGTCTACTGAAGAGACCCAGTACTTC
NA	TRBV4-3	TRBJ1-4	CAGSQDNRVGKLFF	TGCGCCGGCAGCCAAGATAACAGGGTCGGAAAACTGTTTTTT
TRBD1	TRBV5-1	TRBJ2-5	CASSSSAGGEETQYF	TGCGCCAGCAGCTCCTCCGCAGGGGGCGAAGAGACCCAGTACTTC
TRBD1	TRBV7-9	TRBJ1-2	CASSLAPSDRAYTF	TGTGCCAGCAGCTTAGCTCCTTCGGACAGGGCCTACACCTTC
TRBD1	TRBV5-4	TRBJ2-7	CASRGTGATPLEQYF	TGTGCCAGCAGAGGAACAGGGGCGACACCCCTCGAGCAGTACTTC
TRBD2	TRBV11-2	TRBJ2-2	CASTFHQTSGGMNTGELFF	TGTGCCAGCACCTTTCATCAGACTAGCGGGGGTATGAACACCGGGGAGCTGTTTTTT
NA	TRBV2	TRBJ1-4	CASTEVGGEKLFF	TGTGCCAGCACCGAGGTCGGAGGGGAAAAACTGTTTTTT
NA	TRBV10-3	TRBJ2-7	CAISESVGDPYEQYF	TGTGCCATCAGTGAGTCGGTGGGAGATCCCTACGAGCAGTACTTC
TRBD1	TRBV30	TRBJ2-1	CAWSEGTDTGGEQFF	TGTGCCTGGAGTGAGGGGACCGATACAGGGGGTGAGCAGTTCTTC
TRBD1	TRBV5-4	TRBJ1-2	CASSSPTGPEANYGYTF	TGTGCCAGCAGCTCGCCGACAGGGCCAGAAGCTAACTATGGCTACACCTTC
NA	TRBV2	TRBJ1-5	CASSVGEPQHF	TGTGCCAGCAGTGTTGGAGAGCCCCAGCATTTT
NA	TRBV7-2	TRBJ2-7	CASSARDSSYEQYF	TGTGCCAGCAGCGCGCGGGACAGCTCCTACGAGCAGTACTTC
TRBD2	TRBV7-2	TRBJ2-2	CASRPTSGAGAGELFF	TGTGCCAGCAGACCGACTAGCGGGGCGGGGGCCGGGGAGCTGTTTTTT
TRBD2	TRBV5-1	TRBJ2-7	CASSRTSGGDEQYF	TGCGCCAGCAGTCGGACTAGCGGGGGGGACGAGCAGTACTTC
NA	TRBV4-3	TRBJ2-3	CASSLTDRTVADTQYF	TGCGCCAGCAGCCTTACTGACAGGACGGTAGCAGATACGCAGTATTTT
NA	TRBV6-6	TRBJ1-6	CASSYSGRNSPLHF	TGTGCCAGCAGTTACTCAGGGAGAAATTCACCCCTCCACTTT
NA	TRBV5-1	TRBJ2-5	CASSLYGGETQYF	TGCGCCAGCAGCTTGTACGGGGGAGAGACCCAGTACTTC